The 29 T cell receptor beta chains below all came from one sample that was sequenced in a study of OX40 agonist ivuxolimab in advanced cancers. The repertoire was sequenced with immunoSEQ multiplex PCR; TCRdb's copy has only in-frame clones and lacks some. The sample has roughly 96,000 clones; 84% are singletons. This specimen was CD4+ or CD8+ T cells sorted from blood, taken in a trial of the OX40 agonist ivuxolimab. The receptor set was obtained from an adult with an advanced solid tumor such as melanoma, head and neck, liver or kidney cancer.

This rearrangement joins TRBV12-5 to TRBJ2-3, with 7 nucleotides matching TRBD2. With 0 bases clipped from V and 5 bases from J, the junction kept 5 bases outside the gene matches. CDR3 size: 15 residues. Germline-derived CDR1 and CDR2 are LGHNT and FRNRAP. CDR3 nucleotides: TGTGCTAGTGGTTTGGTACGGGTAGCGGGAGATACGCAGTATTTT. Translated, it gives CASGLVRVAGDTQYF.

This sequence joins TRBV4-1 and TRBJ2-3; D remains ambiguous. This CDR3 comprises 14 residues. The germline V gene encodes CDR1 MGHRA and CDR2 YSYEKL. V lost 3 bases and J 6 bases, leaving 13 bases between the germline ends. DNA for the CDR3: TGCGCCAGCAGCCAGAGAAGTGTTGTTGATACGCAGTATTTT. Encoded protein: CASSQRSVVDTQYF.

The chain combines TRBV27 with TRBJ1-5; 7 bases are shared with TRBD1. V gave up 7 bases and J gave up 0 bases; unmatched junction bases: 18. CDR1 is MNHEY, CDR2 SMNVEV, per germline (reference sequence). This CDR3 has 19 amino acids. CDR3 nucleotide sequence: TGTGCCAGCACCTTTCCTAAAAACCGGGACAGCCATAGCAATCAGCCCCAGCATTTT. Translated: CASTFPKNRDSHSNQPQHF.

The chain employs TRBV19 and TRBJ2-2; 9 nucleotides line up with TRBD2. With V trimmed by 7 bases and J by 5 bases, 14 bases remained unmatched. Germline values: CDR1 LNHDA, CDR2 SQIVND (reference sequence). This CDR3 is built from 17 residues. CDR3: CASTPNSGRLGTGELFF. The CDR3 nucleotides read TGTGCCAGTACCCCGAATAGCGGGAGACTCGGGACCGGGGAGCTGTTTTTT.

This rearrangement joins TRBV2 to TRBJ1-2; perhaps TRBD1 as D (5 bases). V lost 5 bases, J lost 3 bases, and 10 bases lay in between. Looked up from germline, CDR1 is SNHLY and CDR2 is FYNNEI. This CDR3 has 13 residues. In DNA form, the CDR3 reads TGTGCCAGCAGTTCCGGGACTGACTATGGCTACACCTTC. Translating it yields CASSSGTDYGYTF.

This chain connects TRBV4-1 to TRBJ1-6, with 9 bases that match TRBD1. The CDR3 is 18 amino acids. Germline lookup yields CDR1 MGHRA and CDR2 YSYEKL. V lost 0 bases to trimming and J lost 10 bases; unmatched junction nucleotides: 13. CDR3 bases: TGCGCCAGCAGCCAAGACTACGGGGGACAGGGCACCTTCTCACCCCTCCACTTT. It translates to CASSQDYGGQGTFSPLHF.

The J gene is TRBJ2-7, the V gene TRBV19; D is ambiguous. The CDR3 loop spans 14 amino acids. CDR1 LNHDA and CDR2 SQIVND come from the germline V gene (reference sequence). V was shortened by 1 base and J by 1 base, with 8 bases between the two germline ends. CDR3 loop: CASSIGTESYEQYF. CDR3 sequence (DNA): TGTGCCAGTAGTATAGGGACCGAATCCTACGAGCAGTACTTC.

The chain joins TRBV11-2 to TRBJ2-5; 8 bases agree with TRBD1. The J call may be mistaken, given a closer DNA end match to TRBJ2-7. The CDR3 contains 15 residues. Germline loops: CDR1 SGHAT, CDR2 FQNNGV. The CDR3 bases are TGTGCCAGCAGCCCCGGGACAGGTCCTTCCTACGAGCAGTACTTC. It translates to CASSPGTGPSYEQYF.

The V call is TRBV11-2, the J call TRBJ2-7; D gene ambiguous. Trimming stripped 4 bases from V and 3 bases from J, with 16 bases between. Per germline, CDR1 SGHAT and CDR2 FQNNGV. The CDR3 is made up of 15 amino acids. For the CDR3, the DNA is TGTGCCAGCAGCTCCCAGGCCGCAGATCTCTACGAGCAGTACTTC. This sequence encodes CASSSQAADLYEQYF.

The J gene is TRBJ1-3, the V gene TRBV6-5; 7 bases are a match to TRBD1. Trimming at V came to 5 bases and at J to 11 bases, leaving 6 bases not matched to a gene. This CDR3 comprises 12 residues. CDR1 and CDR2 from the germline V gene are MNHEY and SVGAGI. As DNA, the CDR3 is TGTGCCAGCAGTGACCCACAGGGGCCCATATATTTT. This sequence encodes CASSDPQGPIYF.

The genes are TRBV30 and TRBJ2-1, with a tentative D call TRBD2 (6 bases). With 2 bases removed from V and 6 bases from J, the gap between germline ends came to 14 bases. The CDR3 runs to 14 residues. CDR1 and CDR2 from the germline V gene are GTSNPN and SVGIG (reference sequence). The CDR3 reads CAWSRDGGANEQFF. CDR3 coding DNA: TGTGCCTGGAGTAGGGACGGCGGGGCCAATGAGCAGTTCTTC.

This chain joins TRBV5-6 and TRBJ2-7, with D possibly TRBD1 on 6 matching bases. Germline assignment: CDR1 SGHDT and CDR2 YYEEEE. Trimming took off 5 bases at V and 0 bases at J, with 18 bases between the two ends. This CDR3 is 16 amino acids long. The CDR3: CASSRTPGTSSYEQYF. The CDR3 nucleotides are TGTGCCAGCAGTCGAACCCCCGGGACAAGCTCCTACGAGCAGTACTTC.

This clone showed up just once. The chain couples TRBV19 to TRBJ2-5, with D perhaps matching TRBD1 (6 bases). The assigned J gene may be wrong: the sequence end matches TRBJ2-7 better. Germline CDR1 and CDR2: LNHDA and SQIVND (reference sequence). The length of the CDR3 is 12 residues. CDR3 sequence: CAARGGVDEQYF. In nucleotides, the CDR3 is TGTGCCGCCCGAGGGGGAGTCGACGAGCAGTACTTC.

Concerning this clone: This specimen includes other DNA sequences encoding the same CDR3. V gene TRBV18 combines with J gene TRBJ2-2; maybe TRBD2 (5 bases). The CDR3 has 14 residues. Per germline, CDR1 KGHSH and CDR2 LQKENI. With 3 bases removed from V and 2 bases from J, the gap between germline ends came to 7 bases. The CDR3: CASSPSGNTGELFF. The CDR3 DNA follows: TGTGCCAGCTCACCCAGCGGTAACACCGGGGAGCTGTTTTTT.

The CDR3 DNA reads TGCAGTGCCGTAGGTCAGCCCCAGCATTTT. This codes for CSAVGQPQHF. The chain has TRBV20-1 and TRBJ1-5; D not certain. V lost 6 bases and J 6 bases, leaving 6 bases between the germline ends. The CDR3 is 10 residues long. Germline lookup yields CDR1 DFQATT and CDR2 SNEGSKA (reference sequence).

V is TRBV6-5 and J is TRBJ1-2; TRBD1 aligns across 8 bases. CDR3 length equals 13 residues. The V and J ends lost 6 bases and 5 bases, in that order; junction bases with no gene match: 5. Germline lookup yields CDR1 MNHEY and CDR2 SVGAGI. The CDR3 nucleotides read TGTGCCAGCAGGCCCGGGACAGGATATGGCTACACCTTC. Residues: CASRPGTGYGYTF.

This chain links TRBV19 with TRBJ2-2; D uncertain. V shed 9 bases and J shed 6 bases, with 17 bases lying between them. The CDR3 totals 14 residues. CDR1 and CDR2 (germline): LNHDA, SQIVND (reference sequence). The CDR3 DNA reads as TGTGCCAGCGAGACCACTACTGGGTCCGGGGAGCTGTTTTTT. Translating gives CASETTTGSGELFF. Complete variable domain (other parts from reference TRBV19 and TRBJ2-2): DGGITQSPKYLFRKEGQNVTLSCEQNLNHDAMYWYRQDPGQGLRLIYYSQIVNDFQKGDIAEGYSVSREKKESFPLTVTSAQKNPTAFYLCASETTTGSGELFFGEGSRLTVL.

The chain is built from TRBV14 and TRBJ2-7; tentatively, D is TRBD1 (6 bases). The V end was cut by 6 bases, the J end by 4 bases, with 13 bases between. CDR1 and CDR2 from the germline V gene are SGHDN and FVKESK. The CDR3 is 13 amino acids. CDR3 sequence reads: CASRSSQGYEQYF. CDR3 coding DNA: TGTGCCAGCAGGTCTTCTCAGGGGTACGAGCAGTACTTC.

The chain is built from TRBV10-2 and TRBJ1-4, with no clear D. The ends were cut back, 6 bases at V and 4 bases at J, with 12 bases in the middle. Germline lookup yields CDR1 WSHSY and CDR2 SAAADI. The CDR3 has 14 residues. The CDR3 DNA sequence: TGCGCCAGCAGCTACGTCGGAGTTAATGAAAAACTGTTTTTT. Its translation is CASSYVGVNEKLFF.

This chain joins TRBV2 and TRBJ1-4, with unresolved D. CDR3 length: 14 residues. Trimming cost V 4 bases and J 5 bases, with 11 bases left between them. Germline V lookup: CDR1 SNHLY, CDR2 FYNNEI. For the CDR3, the DNA is TGTGCCAGCAGTGGGGGTGGCTGGAATGAAAAACTGTTTTTT. Amino acid sequence: CASSGGGWNEKLFF.

V usage is TRBV2 and J usage is TRBJ2-1; TRBD2 matches at 8 bases. The V gene's germline CDR1 is SNHLY and CDR2 FYNNEI. This CDR3 region has 14 residues. The V and J ends lost 1 base and 7 bases, in that order; junction bases with no gene match: 3. In DNA form, the CDR3 reads TGTGCCAGCAGTGAAGGCGGGAGGCGGAATGAGCAGTTCTTC. Protein product: CASSEGGRRNEQFF.

The genes are TRBV6-5 and TRBJ1-2, with D perhaps matching TRBD1 (6 bases). In germline, CDR1 is MNHEY, CDR2 SVGAGI. CDR3 length equals 15 residues. Trimming left V 2 bases short and J 6 bases short, with 16 bases between. The CDR3 sequence is CASSYEGLDRHGYTF. In nucleotides, the CDR3 is TGTGCCAGCAGTTACGAGGGCTTGGACAGACATGGCTACACCTTC.

The chain combines TRBV9 with TRBJ2-5; a weak D match, TRBD2 (6 bases). This CDR3 is 15 amino acids long. Germline CDR1 and CDR2: SGDLS and YYNGEE. V lost 2 bases and J lost 1, with 12 bases in between. The CDR3 DNA reads TGTGCCAGCAGCGTCGATAGGGGAGGCCAAGAGACCCAGTACTTC. This gives the protein CASSVDRGGQETQYF.

The chain recombines TRBV14 with TRBJ2-1; 11 bases align to TRBD2. J gave up 2 bases and V 3 bases, and 0 bases lay outside the gene matches. Per the germline V gene, CDR1 is SGHDN and CDR2 is FVKESK. The CDR3 consists of 15 residues. The CDR3 sequence: CASSQGLAAYNEQFF. The DNA for the CDR3 is TGTGCCAGCAGCCAGGGACTAGCGGCCTACAATGAGCAGTTCTTC. Complete variable domain (other parts from reference TRBV14 and TRBJ2-1): EAGVTQFPSHSVIEKGQTVTLRCDPISGHDNLYWYRRVMGKEIKFLLHFVKESKQDESGMPNNRFLAERTGGTYSTLKVQPAELEDSGVYFCASSQGLAAYNEQFFGPGTRLTVL.

CDR3 loop: CASRLGGANYGYTF. CDR3 nucleotides: TGTGCCAGCAGGCTTGGCGGAGCTAACTATGGCTACACCTTC. The V call is TRBV27, the J call TRBJ1-2; D gene ambiguous. The CDR3 sequence is 14 residues long. Germline V gives CDR1 MNHEY, CDR2 SMNVEV (reference sequence). Trimming took off 6 bases at V and 0 bases at J, with 11 bases between the two ends.

V and J are TRBV7-9 and TRBJ2-3; D is undetermined. The CDR3 length is 15 residues. The germline V gene encodes CDR1 SEHNR and CDR2 FQNEAQ (reference sequence). The V gene lost 4 bases and the J gene lost 6 bases, with 17 bases spanning the gap. As DNA, the CDR3 is TGTGCCAGCAGCTCACTGCAGGCCACCTGGGATACGCAGTATTTT. Protein sequence: CASSSLQATWDTQYF.

This chain connects TRBV5-6 to TRBJ1-5; no reliable D call. The CDR3 has 13 residues. The germline V gene has CDR1 SGHDT and CDR2 YYEEEE. V gave up 1 base and J gave up 7 bases, with 9 bases separating them. CDR3 DNA sequence: TGTGCCAGCAGCTTGTCGCGGAAGCAGCCCCAGCATTTT. It codes for CASSLSRKQPQHF.

The chain recombines TRBV7-3 with TRBJ1-2; weak D call: TRBD1 (5 bases). The CDR3 length is 14 residues. V was shortened by 5 bases and J by 4 bases, with 14 bases between the two germline ends. Per the germline V gene, CDR1 is SGHTA and CDR2 is FQGTGA. The DNA of the CDR3 is TGTGCCAGCAGCCCCCAGGGCGGCCCCTATGGCTACACCTTC. This codes for CASSPQGGPYGYTF.

This rearrangement joins TRBV11-2 to TRBJ1-2, with D perhaps matching TRBD1 (5 bases). The CDR3 loop spans 10 amino acids. Germline V gives CDR1 SGHAT, CDR2 FQNNGV. Trimming cost V 8 bases and J 7 bases, with 8 bases left between them. CDR3 amino acids: CASRGSGYTF. In DNA, the CDR3 is TGTGCCAGCCGGGGGTCTGGCTACACCTTC.